These 21 T cell receptor beta chains originate from one sample sequenced in a study of shared clonotypes between healthy human individuals. Naive CD8 cells were CD45RO-negative, positively selected for CCR7, excluding terminally differentiated effector memory CD45RA+ cells. The table came from immunoSEQ multiplex PCR; TCRdb's copy has only in-frame clones and leaves some out. The profile shows almost 700,000 clones, just over 90% of them singletons. Sequenced material: naive CD8+ T cells sorted from blood. The receptors stem from a man in his thirties or forties in good health.

The rearrangement joins TRBV28 to TRBJ1-2; D possibly corresponds to TRBD1 (5 bases). Trimming took 5 bases from V and 7 from J, leaving 8 bases between them. Germline V gene data show CDR1 as MDHEN and CDR2 as SYDVKM. This CDR3 has 11 residues. For the CDR3, the DNA is TGTGCCAGCAGTCAGGGTCGTGGCTACACCTTC. Protein product: CASSQGRGYTF.

The V call is TRBV7-3, the J call TRBJ2-7; D tentatively reads TRBD1 or TRBD2 (5 bases each). Germline V gene sequence: CDR1 SGHTA, CDR2 FQGTGA. The V and J ends lost 2 bases and 0 bases respectively, with 14 bases between them. The CDR3 spans 16 residues. CDR3 bases: TGTGCCAGCAGCTTAGGGGGTCCTTTTAGCTCCTACGAGCAGTACTTC. It translates to CASSLGGPFSSYEQYF.

CDR3: CASSLVEPQPQHF. CDR3 bases: TGTGCCAGCAGTTTGGTGGAGCCTCAGCCCCAGCATTTT. The chain has TRBV28 and TRBJ1-5; D remains unclear. This CDR3 has 13 amino acids. V lost 3 bases and J lost 6, with 9 bases in between. Germline CDR1 MDHEN, CDR2 SYDVKM.

The chain is built from TRBV15 and TRBJ2-1; D might be TRBD1 (5 bases). V was pared by 0 bases and J by 5 bases, with 17 bases between. Germline CDR1 and CDR2: LNHNV and YYDKDF (reference sequence). The CDR3 length is 17 residues. The CDR3 spells CATSRDRGHPRNNEQFF. The CDR3 region has the DNA TGTGCCACCAGCAGAGATAGGGGTCACCCTCGGAACAATGAGCAGTTCTTC.

The chain has TRBV2 and TRBJ1-2; D perhaps matches TRBD1 (6 bases). The CDR3 loop spans 14 amino acids. Trimming took 7 bases from V and 8 from J, leaving 20 bases between them. In germline, CDR1 is SNHLY, CDR2 FYNNEI. Written as DNA, the CDR3 is TGTGCCAGCAACCCAGGGGTGGGGGCTTGGGGCTACACCTTC. Its protein is CASNPGVGAWGYTF.

The chain employs TRBV6-5 and TRBJ1-1; no clear D. The V end was cut by 4 bases, the J end by 8 bases, with 11 bases between. This CDR3 spans 12 amino acids. Per the germline V gene, CDR1 is MNHEY and CDR2 is SVGAGI. CDR3 nucleotides: TGTGCCAGCAGTTCGGGTAGCAGGGAAGCTTTCTTT. It yields the protein CASSSGSREAFF.

The chain joins TRBV4-3 to TRBJ2-7, with 9 bases that match TRBD1. The ends lost 2 bases at V and 2 bases at J; junction bases unmatched: 7. There are 16 residues in the CDR3. The germline V gene has CDR1 LGHNA and CDR2 YSLEER. The CDR3 loop reads CASSQSGQGPPYEQYF. The DNA of the CDR3 is TGCGCCAGCAGCCAATCGGGACAGGGACCTCCCTACGAGCAGTACTTC.

The chain employs TRBV10-1 and TRBJ1-5, with TRBD1 identical over 8 bases. This CDR3 contains 20 residues. The germline V gene encodes CDR1 WNHNN and CDR2 SYGVQD (reference sequence). V trimming: 2 bases; J trimming: 3 bases; junction bases outside the gene matches: 18. The CDR3 protein is CASSERLTGAGDYDNQPQHF. The CDR3 DNA reads TGCGCCAGCAGTGAGAGGTTGACAGGGGCGGGGGATTATGACAATCAGCCCCAGCATTTT.

The J gene is TRBJ2-1, the V gene TRBV9; 11 nucleotides agree with TRBD2. The CDR3 contains 18 residues. Trimming cost V 3 bases and J 3 bases; bases outside gene matches: 11. Germline V gives CDR1 SGDLS, CDR2 YYNGEE. CDR3 amino acids: CASSAPGLAENFYNEQFF. In nucleotides, the CDR3 is TGTGCCAGCAGCGCCCCGGGACTAGCGGAAAATTTCTACAATGAGCAGTTCTTC.

The chain carries TRBV9 and TRBJ2-5, with 11 bases fitting TRBD1. CDR3 length: 16 amino acids. Germline CDR1 reads SGDLS; CDR2 reads YYNGEE. V was pared by 4 bases and J by 5 bases, with 10 bases of the junction left unmatched. CDR3 DNA sequence: TGTGCCAGCAGCCCTCCCGGACAGGGGGCTGGGGAGACCCAGTACTTC. The encoded protein is CASSPPGQGAGETQYF.

In its sample, this clone was seen a few times. The chain has TRBV27 and TRBJ1-2, with D unclear. V was shortened by 4 bases and J by 4 bases, with 7 bases between the two germline ends. The germline CDR1 and CDR2 sequences are MNHEY and SMNVEV (reference sequence). The CDR3 has 12 residues. The CDR3: CASSSDIYGYTF. The CDR3 DNA follows: TGTGCCAGCAGTTCCGACATCTATGGCTACACCTTC.

The chain has TRBV7-2 and TRBJ2-7; D may be TRBD2 (5 bases). Germline CDR1 SGHTA, CDR2 FQGNSA. Trimming removed 2 bases from V and 3 bases from J, with 14 bases in between. The CDR3 runs to 15 residues. This chain's CDR3 is CASSLSDLKIYEQYF. The CDR3 DNA is TGTGCCAGCAGCTTATCGGACTTAAAAATCTACGAGCAGTACTTC.

This sequence joins TRBV11-2 and TRBJ2-7, with a tentative D call TRBD1 (6 bases). V was clipped by 2 bases and J by 3 bases, with 11 bases between them. Germline assignment: CDR1 SGHAT and CDR2 FQNNGV. CDR3 length equals 14 residues. CDR3 amino acids: CASSLPGVLYEQYF. In DNA, the CDR3 is TGTGCCAGCAGCTTACCAGGGGTACTCTACGAGCAGTACTTC.

The chain recombines TRBV29-1 with TRBJ1-4, with D possibly TRBD1 on 5 matching bases. The germline CDR1 and CDR2 sequences are SQVTM and ANQGSEA. Trimming cost V 2 bases and J 11 bases, with 9 bases left between them. The CDR3 has 11 amino acids. The chain's CDR3 is CSVERAGKLFF. CDR3 sequence (DNA): TGCAGCGTTGAAAGGGCAGGGAAACTGTTTTTT.

This chain links TRBV27 with TRBJ1-1, with D uncertain. Deletions cut 1 base from V and 0 bases from J, with 9 bases between. From germline, CDR1 is MNHEY and CDR2 SMNVEV (reference sequence). CDR3 length: 15 amino acids. CDR3 bases: TGTGCCAGCAGTTTATTTGGAGGGATGAACACTGAAGCTTTCTTT. Its translation: CASSLFGGMNTEAFF.

The V gene is TRBV7-2, the J gene TRBJ2-5; perhaps TRBD2 as D (7 bases). Per germline, CDR1 SGHTA and CDR2 FQGNSA. The length of the CDR3 is 15 residues. V dropped 2 bases and J dropped 4 bases, with 14 bases sitting between them. CDR3 sequence reads: CASSLRGGAVETQYF. In nucleotides, the CDR3 is TGTGCCAGCAGCTTAAGGGGGGGAGCTGTAGAGACCCAGTACTTC.

Note on this clone: Different DNA sequences within this sample yield the same CDR3. The chain couples TRBV28 to TRBJ2-7; no firm D call. From germline, CDR1 is MDHEN and CDR2 SYDVKM. V lost 3 bases to trimming and J lost 5 bases, with 8 bases between them. The CDR3 spans 12 residues. In DNA form, the CDR3 reads TGTGCCAGCAGTTTGCGTGGGGACGAGCAGTACTTC. It specifies CASSLRGDEQYF.

The CDR3 DNA follows: TGTGCCAGCAGCGCCCGGGGGGCCACAGATACGCAGTATTTT. Protein product: CASSARGATDTQYF. The V gene is TRBV9, the J gene TRBJ2-3, with D perhaps matching TRBD2 (7 bases). This CDR3 contains 14 residues. Germline V gene lookup returns CDR1 SGDLS and CDR2 YYNGEE. The V gene lost 3 bases and the J gene lost 2 bases, with 10 bases spanning the gap.

A single count supports this clone. The genes are TRBV28 and TRBJ2-1; D gene ambiguous. Looked up from germline, CDR1 is MDHEN and CDR2 is SYDVKM. V was shortened by 8 bases and J by 9 bases, with 17 bases between the two germline ends. The CDR3 consists of 13 residues. In DNA, the CDR3 is TGTGCCAGCCGTCGGATCAGCTTCGGTGAGCAGTTCTTC. Translating gives CASRRISFGEQFF.

This chain links TRBV5-1 with TRBJ2-7, with 7 bases identical to TRBD2. Trimming cost V 4 bases and J 3 bases; bases outside gene matches: 4. This CDR3 has 13 residues. CDR1 SGHRS and CDR2 YFSETQ come from the germline V gene. CDR3 bases: TGCGCCAGCAGCCAAGGACTAGGCTACGAGCAGTACTTC. This translates into CASSQGLGYEQYF.

This clone was observed a single time. The V gene is TRBV28, the J gene TRBJ1-2; 9 bases agree with TRBD1. CDR3 length equals 15 residues. Germline-derived CDR1 and CDR2 are MDHEN and SYDVKM. V was pared by 3 bases and J by 2 bases, with 4 bases of the junction left unmatched. The CDR3 spells CASSFRTGVNYGYTF. The CDR3 bases are TGTGCCAGCAGTTTCAGGACAGGGGTCAACTATGGCTACACCTTC.